The subject of this entry is one TCR beta chain. Its antigen is unknown. One base away there is no much larger clone; base qualities are not given. All of the isolated RNA was reverse transcribed with the High Capacity cDNA Reverse Transcription Kit, so expressed TCRB transcripts were sequenced. Naive, central memory and regulatory T cell samples underwent deep immunoSEQ sequencing, averaging about 3.5 million total reads per sample. Sorted cells were lysed in RLT buffer, and RNA was extracted using DNase-treated RNeasy Micro or Mini kits according to cell number. To prevent cross-contamination, each cell subset was processed individually, whereas patient and healthy donor samples were processed jointly. Using the immunoSEQ multiplex PCR, TCRB sequences were amplified from cDNA into 87-bp fragments spanning the CDR3 region. Sequencing of the amplicons was performed on the Illumina HiSeq platform. The paper's processing steps were these. PCR bias was corrected computationally using synthetic template baselines, and reads within Hamming distance 2 were collapsed, with unmergeable singletons discarded. Reads were aligned against IMGT so that V, D and J genes, CDR3 length and insertions or deletions at six rearrangement sites could be assigned. Clonotype counts were normalized to sorted cell number within each subset before computing true diversity and Gini coefficients with the tcR R package. The overlap coefficient, calculated on TCRB nucleotide sequences, was used to quantify repertoire sharing. This immuneACCESS table, as held by TCRdb, lists in-frame sequences with V and J called but not all clones. Of the missing ones, under half trace to an unresolved V gene in checked studies; the others have no known cause. That table is the source of V, J and clone size, and D and trimming were worked out from the DNA. For this sample the table gives about 59,000 clones, of which 59% were detected only once. In total, the top ten clones hold 2.2% of the sample.

The CDR3 starts with the cysteine, ends with the phenylalanine, and has 14 residues. The sequence is cut down to CDR3 DNA, 42 bases in frame from base 1. Ends trimmed: V by 4 bases, J by 1 base; bases unmatched to a gene: 3. From a lookup of the germline V gene, CDR1 and CDR2 are MGHRA and YSYEKL. The sample is drawn from a study of beta chain features in type 1 diabetes (dated by TCRdb to the late 2010s). General notes on the study: No differences in mean age, gender distribution, total cell number or subset yield were found between patients and healthy donors. A total of some 100,000,000 sorted cells were examined across all samples, and a strong correlation was observed between cell number per subset and RNA yield. The study compared TCRB repertoires of sorted circulating CD4+ T cell subsets between recently diagnosed type 1 diabetes patients and matched healthy donors. Naive and central memory subsets were obtained from all 30 or so donors, but regulatory and stem cell-like memory subsets were isolated from only 8 patients and about eight healthy donors.

Each donor gave one peripheral blood draw, roughly 110 mL on average, collected into heparinised tubes. Using a panel that included CD45RO, CCR7, CD25, CD127, CD95 and CD27, naive, central memory, regulatory and stem cell-like memory CD4+ T cells were sorted on a BD FACSAria II. Purity was above 95% for every sorted population. PBMCs were isolated immediately by Lymphoprep density gradient centrifugation and stained directly without culture. Samples were stained and sorted in pairs, with one healthy donor and one patient per experiment, so that batch effects were minimized. What the authors observed across the whole study: PCR may preferentially amplify shorter templates, but because patient and control samples were amplified and corrected together, any resulting skew would affect both groups equally. In all four CD4+ subsets, TCRB CDR3 length was moderately but significantly shorter in type 1 diabetes patients. Because small numbers of individuals were included in the HLA sub-analyses, any influence of HLA type on TCRB rearrangement was left unresolved. Naive, central memory and regulatory TCRB repertoires appeared to be more alike among patients than among healthy donors. Because cDNA was sequenced instead of genomic DNA, highly expressing activated cells could be over-represented, though the groups showed no difference in activation or CD3 levels. Patients with type 1 diabetes made fewer insertions and deleted more nucleotides at VDJ recombination sites, implying thymic rearrangement abnormalities.

The TCR was taken from a woman under 30 in good health. Sequences were obtained from Tregs from blood. Sample cell subset or site, as interpreted from the label and publication: regulatory CD4+ T cells. The chain joins TRBV4-1 to TRBJ2-7; 8 central nucleotides agree with TRBD1. The nucleotide sequence reads as follows: TGCGCCAGCAGCCGACAGGGGAGTTCCTACGAGCAGTACTTC. Translation gives CASSRQGSSYEQYF.